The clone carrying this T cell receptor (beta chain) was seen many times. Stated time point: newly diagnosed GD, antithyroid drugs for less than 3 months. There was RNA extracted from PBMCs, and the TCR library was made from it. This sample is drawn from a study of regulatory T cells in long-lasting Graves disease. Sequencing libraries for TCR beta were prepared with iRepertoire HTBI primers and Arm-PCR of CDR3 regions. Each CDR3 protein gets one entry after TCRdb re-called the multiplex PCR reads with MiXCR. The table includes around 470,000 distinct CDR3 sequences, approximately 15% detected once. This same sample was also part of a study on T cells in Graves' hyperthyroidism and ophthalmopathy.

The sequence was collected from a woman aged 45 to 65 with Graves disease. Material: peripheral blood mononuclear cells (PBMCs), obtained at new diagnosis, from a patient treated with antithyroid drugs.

The DNA for the CDR3 is TGTGCCAGCAGTGAGGCCACCAGGGTTTTCAAGGGCACCGGGGAGCTGTTTTTT. Translating gives CASSEATRVFKGTGELFF. This rearrangement joins TRBV28 to TRBJ2-2; possible D gene TRBD1, 5 bases. V was cut by 5 bases and J by 4 bases, with 23 bases left in between. The CDR3 contains 18 residues. Per the germline V gene, CDR1 is MDHEN and CDR2 is SYDVKM.